This TCR beta chain was identified in a study of CD8 T cells in ankylosing spondylitis. Study-level findings and limits: A subset of motif variants has previously been described in the synovial fluid and blood of reactive arthritis. Blood of patients with ankylosing spondylitis appeared to be characterized by a TCR beta motif of several highly homologous variants. Significant enrichment of disease-linked clones was reported in matched ankylosing spondylitis synovial fluid.

The germline CDR1 and CDR2 sequences are MGHRA and YSYEKL. V lost 6 bases to trimming and J lost 0 bases, with 9 bases between them. CDR3 length: 14 amino acids. With regard to this clonotype: Its cognate antigen is unknown.

Quantitative barcoded 5'-RACE was used to prepare TCR beta libraries. TCRdb called the 5' RACE reads again in MiXCR, with one record for every CDR3 protein. The repertoire holds about 390,000 distinct CDR3 sequences, with 20% to 25% as singletons. Sample: blood, either unsorted or a sorted T cell fraction (not recorded which). The receptor was derived from a male donor with ankylosing spondylitis. This chain uses TRBV4-1 with TRBJ1-5; D is unclear. CDR3 region: CASSRTDSNQPQHF. The CDR3 DNA is TGCGCCAGCAGTAGAACGGATAGCAATCAGCCCCAGCATTTT.